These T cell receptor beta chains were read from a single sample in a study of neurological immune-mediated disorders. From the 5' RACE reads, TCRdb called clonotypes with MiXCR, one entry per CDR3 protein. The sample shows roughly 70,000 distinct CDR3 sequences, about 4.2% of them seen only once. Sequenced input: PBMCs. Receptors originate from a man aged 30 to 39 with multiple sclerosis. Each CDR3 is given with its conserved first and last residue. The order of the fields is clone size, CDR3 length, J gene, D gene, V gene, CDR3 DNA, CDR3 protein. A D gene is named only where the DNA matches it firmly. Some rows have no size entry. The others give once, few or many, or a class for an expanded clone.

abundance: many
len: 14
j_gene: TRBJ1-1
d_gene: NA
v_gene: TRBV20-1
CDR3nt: TGCAGTGCTAGAGTGCCGGGAGGGGACACTGAAGCTTTCTTT
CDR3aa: CSARVPGGDTEAFF

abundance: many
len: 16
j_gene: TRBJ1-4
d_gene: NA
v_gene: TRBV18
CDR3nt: TGTGCCAGCTCACCCCAGGGCGGGGGCATCCGGGAAAAACTGTTTTTT
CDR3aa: CASSPQGGGIREKLFF

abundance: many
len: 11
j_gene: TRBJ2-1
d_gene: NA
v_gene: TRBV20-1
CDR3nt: TGCAGTGTTTACAGGCGGAATGAGCAGTTCTTC
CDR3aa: CSVYRRNEQFF

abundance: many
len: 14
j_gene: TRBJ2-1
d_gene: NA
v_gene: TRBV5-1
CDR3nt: TGCGCCAGCAGCTTGGGGGGTAAGGGGTCTGAGCAGTTCTTC
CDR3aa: CASSLGGKGSEQFF

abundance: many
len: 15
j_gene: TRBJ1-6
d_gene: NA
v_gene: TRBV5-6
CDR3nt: TGTGCCAGCAGCTTCGGTAAGGGGGACGTTTCACCCCTCCACTTT
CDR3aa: CASSFGKGDVSPLHF

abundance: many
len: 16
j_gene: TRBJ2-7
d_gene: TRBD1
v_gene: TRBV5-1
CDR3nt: TGCGCCAGCAGCAAGGGGACCGGGACAGGGGTCTACGAGCAGTACTTC
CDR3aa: CASSKGTGTGVYEQYF

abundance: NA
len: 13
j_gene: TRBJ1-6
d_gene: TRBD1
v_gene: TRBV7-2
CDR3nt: TGTGCCAGCAGCCGACAGGGCAGCTCACCCCTCCACTTT
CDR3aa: CASSRQGSSPLHF

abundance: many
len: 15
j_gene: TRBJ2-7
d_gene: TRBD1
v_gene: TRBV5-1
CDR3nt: TGCGCCAGCAGCTTAACGGGACAGGTTACCTACGAGCAGTACTTC
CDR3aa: CASSLTGQVTYEQYF

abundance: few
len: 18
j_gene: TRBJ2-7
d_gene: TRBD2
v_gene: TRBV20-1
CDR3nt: TGCAGTGCTAGAAGTCCGGGGCGAGCGGGGGGGCCTTCCAAAGAGCAGTACTTC
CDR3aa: CSARSPGRAGGPSKEQYF

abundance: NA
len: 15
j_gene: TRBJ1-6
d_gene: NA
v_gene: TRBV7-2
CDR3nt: TGTGCCAGCAGCTTAGCAGGCTCCTATAATTCACCCCTCCACTTT
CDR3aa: CASSLAGSYNSPLHF

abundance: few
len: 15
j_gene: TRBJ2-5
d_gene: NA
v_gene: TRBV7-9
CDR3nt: TGTGCCAGCAGCCTGACTGACTTTACTGAAGAGACCCAGTACTTC
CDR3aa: CASSLTDFTEETQYF

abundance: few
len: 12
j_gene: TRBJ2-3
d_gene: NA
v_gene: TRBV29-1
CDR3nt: TGCAGCGTTGAGGAGGGGGCGGATACGCAGTATTTT
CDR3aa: CSVEEGADTQYF

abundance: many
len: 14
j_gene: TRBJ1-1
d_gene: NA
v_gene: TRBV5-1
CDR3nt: TGCGCCAGCAGCAGGGGACCGCAGAACACTGAAGCTTTCTTT
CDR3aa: CASSRGPQNTEAFF

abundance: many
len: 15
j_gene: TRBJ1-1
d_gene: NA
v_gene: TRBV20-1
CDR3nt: TGCAGTGCTAGAGGGCGGGCCACAATGGGAACTGAAGCTTTCTTT
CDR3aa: CSARGRATMGTEAFF

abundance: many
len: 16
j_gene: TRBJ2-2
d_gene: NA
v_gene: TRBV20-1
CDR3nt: TGCAGTGCCGCAGTGGGAGGGGGGGCGTCCACCGGGGAGCTGTTTTTT
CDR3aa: CSAAVGGGASTGELFF

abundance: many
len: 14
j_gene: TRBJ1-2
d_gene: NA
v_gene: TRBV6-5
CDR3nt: TGTGCCAGCAGTTACTTATCTGGTCTGCATGGCTACACCTTC
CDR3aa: CASSYLSGLHGYTF

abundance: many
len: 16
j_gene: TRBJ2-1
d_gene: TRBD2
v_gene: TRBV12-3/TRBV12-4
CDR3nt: TGTGCCAGCAGTGTCCGACTAGCGGGGGAATACAATGAGCAGTTCTTC
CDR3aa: CASSVRLAGEYNEQFF

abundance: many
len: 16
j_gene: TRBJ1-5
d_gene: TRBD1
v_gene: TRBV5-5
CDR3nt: TGTGCCAGCAGCCCTGCCGGGACAGGGGTAGTTCAGCCCCAGCATTTT
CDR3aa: CASSPAGTGVVQPQHF

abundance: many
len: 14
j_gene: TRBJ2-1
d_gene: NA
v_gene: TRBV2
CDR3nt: TGTGCCACCACAACACCGAGCTCCTACAATGAGCAGTTCTTC
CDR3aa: CATTTPSSYNEQFF

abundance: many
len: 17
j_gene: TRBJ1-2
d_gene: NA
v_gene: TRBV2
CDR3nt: TGTGCCAGCAGTGGTGGGGGCCCCACCCCCTATACCTATGGCTACACCTTC
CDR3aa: CASSGGGPTPYTYGYTF

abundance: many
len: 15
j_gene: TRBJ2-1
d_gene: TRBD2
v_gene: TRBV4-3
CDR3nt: TGCGCCAGCAGCCCAACTAGCGGGGTGCTTTGGGAGCAGTTCTTC
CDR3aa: CASSPTSGVLWEQFF

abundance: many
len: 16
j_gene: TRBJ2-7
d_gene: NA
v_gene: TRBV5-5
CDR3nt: TGTGCCAGCAGCCCCTGGACACCACCGACCTCCTACGAGCAGTACTTC
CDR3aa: CASSPWTPPTSYEQYF

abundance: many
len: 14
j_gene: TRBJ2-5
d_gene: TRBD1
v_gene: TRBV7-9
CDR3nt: TGTGCCAGCAGCTTAGCGGGGACAGGGGGGACCCAGTACTTC
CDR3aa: CASSLAGTGGTQYF

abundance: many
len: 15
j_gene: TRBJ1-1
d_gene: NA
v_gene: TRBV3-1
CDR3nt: TGTGCCAGCAGCCGCCAACAGGGAGAGGGCACTGAAGCTTTCTTT
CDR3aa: CASSRQQGEGTEAFF

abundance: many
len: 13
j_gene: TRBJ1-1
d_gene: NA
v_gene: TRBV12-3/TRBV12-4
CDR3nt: TGTGCCAGCAAAAGCGAATGGGACACTGAAGCTTTCTTT
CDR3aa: CASKSEWDTEAFF

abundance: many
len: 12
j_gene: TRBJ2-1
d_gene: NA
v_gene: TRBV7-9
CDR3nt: TGTGCCAGCAGCTTAGATGACGGTGAGCAGTTCTTC
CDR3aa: CASSLDDGEQFF

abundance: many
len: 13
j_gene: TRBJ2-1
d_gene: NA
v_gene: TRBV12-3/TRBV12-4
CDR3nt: TGTGCCAGCGGTACTCCGGGCTACAATGAGCAGTTCTTC
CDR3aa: CASGTPGYNEQFF

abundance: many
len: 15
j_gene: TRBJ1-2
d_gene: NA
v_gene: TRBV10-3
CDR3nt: TGTGCCATCAGTGAACAGGGAGGTAATGGTATTGGCTACACCTTC
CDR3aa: CAISEQGGNGIGYTF

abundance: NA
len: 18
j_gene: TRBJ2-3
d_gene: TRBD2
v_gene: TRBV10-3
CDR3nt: TGTGCCATCAGTGTAAACTCGGCTAGCGGGGGGCAACCAGATACGCAGTATTTT
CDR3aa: CAISVNSASGGQPDTQYF

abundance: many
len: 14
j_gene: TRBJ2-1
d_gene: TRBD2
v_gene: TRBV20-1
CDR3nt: TGCAGTGCCCTCGAGGCTAGCGGGGGGGATGAGCAGTTCTTC
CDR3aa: CSALEASGGDEQFF

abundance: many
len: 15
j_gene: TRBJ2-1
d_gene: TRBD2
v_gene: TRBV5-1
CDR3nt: TGCGCCAGCAGCTTCGGGACTAGCGGATACAATGAGCAGTTCTTC
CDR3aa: CASSFGTSGYNEQFF

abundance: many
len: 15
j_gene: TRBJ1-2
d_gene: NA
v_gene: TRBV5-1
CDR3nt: TGCGCCAGCAGCTCGGGACAACGGGTTAACTATGGCTACACCTTC
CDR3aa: CASSSGQRVNYGYTF

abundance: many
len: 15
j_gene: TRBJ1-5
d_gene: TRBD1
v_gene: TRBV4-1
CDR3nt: TGCGCCAGCAGCCAGATAGACAGGGACAATCAGCCCCAGCATTTT
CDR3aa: CASSQIDRDNQPQHF

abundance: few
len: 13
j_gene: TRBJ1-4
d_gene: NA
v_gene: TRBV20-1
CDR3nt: TGCAGTGCTAGAGAAGGGGCAGATGAAAAACTGTTTTTT
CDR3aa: CSAREGADEKLFF

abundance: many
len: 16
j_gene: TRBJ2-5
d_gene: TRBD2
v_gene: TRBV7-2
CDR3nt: TGTGCCAGCAGACCTGGGGCTAGCGGCCCCCAAGAGACCCAGTACTTC
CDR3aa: CASRPGASGPQETQYF

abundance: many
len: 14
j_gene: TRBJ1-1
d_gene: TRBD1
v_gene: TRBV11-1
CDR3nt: TGTGCCAGCAGCCGCGGGACAGGGAGCACTGAAGCTTTCTTT
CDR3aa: CASSRGTGSTEAFF

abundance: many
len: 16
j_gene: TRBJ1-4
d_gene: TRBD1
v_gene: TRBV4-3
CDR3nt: TGCGCCAGCAGCCAGGGAGGACAGGGGGCAGGGGAAAAACTGTTTTTT
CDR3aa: CASSQGGQGAGEKLFF

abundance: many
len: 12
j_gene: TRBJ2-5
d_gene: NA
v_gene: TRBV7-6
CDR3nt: TGTGCCAGCAGCCCTGACGGGAGGACCCAGTACTTC
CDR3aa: CASSPDGRTQYF